One T cell receptor beta chain is described in this entry. A second PCR of about 7 to 12 cycles used a sample-barcoded 5' primer and a J-beta primer mix. Per-sample output comprised a minimum of 2.5 million paired-end reads containing CDR3. TCRdb used MiXCR to reprocess the 5' RACE reads, holding one entry per CDR3 protein. The profile shows fewer than 650,000 distinct CDR3 sequences, over 25% of them singletons. This record comes from a study of blood T cells in healthy people across ages. The V and J ends lost 2 bases and 2 bases respectively, with 5 bases between them. The CDR3 has 13 amino acids. CDR1 and CDR2 (germline): KGHDR, SFDVKD. This sample also appeared in a second study, on T cells of mothers and their children.

This chain uses TRBV24-1 with TRBJ2-5; unclear D gene. Sequences were obtained from blood. The origin of this receptor is a boy aged 2-9 years in good health. The CDR3 DNA reads TGTGCCACCAGTGATTCCGGACAAGAGACCCAGTACTTC. Translation gives CATSDSGQETQYF.